Reported below is one T cell receptor beta chain. The antigen remains unidentified. The data derive from a study of shared clonotypes between healthy human individuals. This table comes from immunoSEQ multiplex PCR, and its TCRdb copy is limited to in-frame clones, with some not included. This table holds around 700,000 clones, 72% found once. Germline CDR1 reads MNHEY; CDR2 reads SVGAGI. This CDR3 comprises 14 residues. Trimming at V came to 2 bases and at J to 7 bases, leaving 6 bases not matched to a gene. Points from the study as a whole: Compared with memory subsets, naive subsets generally had larger estimated richness.

Every donor, a Caucasian adult, lived in Nashville, Tennessee. The sequence derives from a woman in her twenties or thirties in good health. The V call is TRBV6-5, the J call TRBJ1-2, with TRBD1 matching 8 bases. The sample comprised memory CD4+ T cells sorted from blood. Subset denoted: CD45RA-negative fraction. As DNA, the CDR3 is TGTGCCAGCAGTTACAGGGACAGGTTTAGTGGCTACACCTTC. Residues: CASSYRDRFSGYTF.